The source of this TCR beta chain is a study of T cells in Graves' hyperthyroidism and ophthalmopathy. This clonotype was recorded only once. Its cognate antigen is unknown. This CDR3 has 15 residues. V gave up 0 bases and J gave up 5 bases, with 14 bases separating them. CDR1 and CDR2 (germline): DFQATT, SNEGSKA (reference sequence). Ophthalmopathy patients showed a Clinical Activity Score of at least 3, NOSPECS grade of at least 4 and duration under 3 months. Uncontrolled infection, other autoimmune disease, pregnancy and lactation each barred patients from inclusion. General study findings and limits: Ophthalmopathy and stable hyperthyroidism were separated by a 13 V-J model.

TCR beta CDR3 sequences were amplified from RNA transcripts. When the TCR CDR3 underwent first-round RT-PCR, the HTBI primer set was used. Each CDR3 protein is one row after TCRdb ran MiXCR on the multiplex PCR reads. The sample gives around 300,000 distinct CDR3 sequences, approximately 19% of which show up once; roughly 40% is in the top ten. The genes are TRBV20-1 and TRBJ2-4, with D perhaps TRBD2 (7 bases). The sequence was collected from a man over 45 with Graves' ophthalmopathy. Sequenced input: blood. The CDR3 DNA reads as TGCAGTGCTAGAGATATAAGGGGGGGGGAAAACATTCAGTACTTC. This translates into CSARDIRGGENIQYF.